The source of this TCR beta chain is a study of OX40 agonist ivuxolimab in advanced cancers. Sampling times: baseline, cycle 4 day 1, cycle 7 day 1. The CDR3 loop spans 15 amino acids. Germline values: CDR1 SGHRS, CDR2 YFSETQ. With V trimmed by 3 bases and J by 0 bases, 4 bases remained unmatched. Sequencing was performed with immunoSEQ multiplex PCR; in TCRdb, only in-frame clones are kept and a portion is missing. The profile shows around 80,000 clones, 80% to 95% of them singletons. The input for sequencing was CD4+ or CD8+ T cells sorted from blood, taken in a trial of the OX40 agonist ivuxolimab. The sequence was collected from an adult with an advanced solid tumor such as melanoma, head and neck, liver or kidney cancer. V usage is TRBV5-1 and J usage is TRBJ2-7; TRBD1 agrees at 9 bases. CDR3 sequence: CASSYRTGDSYEQYF. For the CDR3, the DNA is TGCGCCAGCAGCTACAGGACAGGGGACTCCTACGAGCAGTACTTC.